This is a list of T cell receptor beta chains from one sample in a study of blood T cells in healthy people across ages. A single record per CDR3 protein comes from TCRdb applying MiXCR to the 5' RACE reads. The sample has around 1,600,000 distinct CDR3 sequences; under 55% are singletons. Sequencing used blood. All receptors derive from a woman aged 18-29 years in good health. CDR3s include the opening cysteine and the closing phenylalanine or tryptophan. A D gene is named only where the DNA matches it firmly.

length	V	D	J	CDR3
13	TRBV27	-	TRBJ2-7	CASSLYTSYEQYF
15	TRBV4-1	-	TRBJ2-7	CASSQALAASYEQYF
13	TRBV18	-	TRBJ1-2	CASSPEGIGGYTF
14	TRBV20-1	-	TRBJ1-1	CSGGLAVAGPEAFF
14	TRBV3-1	TRBD2	TRBJ2-7	CASSQREGKEEQYF
16	TRBV5-4	-	TRBJ2-1	CASSLGFHLSYNEQFF
16	TRBV4-1	-	TRBJ1-4	CASSQTPRRRGEKLFF
16	TRBV15	-	TRBJ2-6	CATSRDRGPGANVLTF
12	TRBV20-1	-	TRBJ2-3	CSAGHNTDTQYF
15	TRBV5-1	TRBD2	TRBJ2-1	CASSLGLAGGNEQFF
14	TRBV5-1	-	TRBJ2-3	CASTYRISTDTQYF
17	TRBV10-1	TRBD1	TRBJ2-4	CASSESQTGAGKNIQYF
11	TRBV25-1	-	TRBJ1-4	CASSGVGKLFF
16	TRBV12-3/TRBV12-4	TRBD2	-	CASRGLAGVPYNEQYF
18	TRBV6-2/TRBV6-3	TRBD2	TRBJ2-1	CASSYSALAGQSYNEQFF
17	TRBV5-1	TRBD2	-	CASSLKPSRSSGETQYF
14	TRBV6-5	-	TRBJ2-5	CASSYGRRDETQYF
15	TRBV4-2	-	TRBJ1-5	CASSQGQSSNQPQHF
14	TRBV5-6	TRBD1	TRBJ1-2	CASSLVGQRNGYTF
12	TRBV12-3/TRBV12-4	-	TRBJ2-7	CASGTNWARQYF
12	TRBV29-1	-	TRBJ1-2	CSASYDAYGYTF
16	TRBV4-1	TRBD2	TRBJ2-1	CASSQELAGGYNEQFF
14	TRBV20-1	-	TRBJ2-6	CSAIPGSGANVLTF
15	TRBV4-1	-	TRBJ1-1	CASSQGPSRNTEAFF